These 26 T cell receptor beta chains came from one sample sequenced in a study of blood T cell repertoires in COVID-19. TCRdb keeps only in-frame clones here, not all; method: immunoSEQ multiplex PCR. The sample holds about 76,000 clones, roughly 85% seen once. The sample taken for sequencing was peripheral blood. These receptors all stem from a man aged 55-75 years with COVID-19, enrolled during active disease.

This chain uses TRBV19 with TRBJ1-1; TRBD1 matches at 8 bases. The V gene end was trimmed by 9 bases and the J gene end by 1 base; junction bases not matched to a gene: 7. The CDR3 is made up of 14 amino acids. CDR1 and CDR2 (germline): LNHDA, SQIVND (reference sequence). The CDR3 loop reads CARKPTGGNTEAFF. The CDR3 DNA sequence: TGTGCCAGGAAACCTACAGGGGGGAACACTGAAGCTTTCTTT.

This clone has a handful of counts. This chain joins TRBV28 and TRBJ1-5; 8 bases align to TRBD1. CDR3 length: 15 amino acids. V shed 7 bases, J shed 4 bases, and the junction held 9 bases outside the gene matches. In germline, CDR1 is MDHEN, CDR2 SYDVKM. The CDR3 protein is CASTLFTGGNQPQHF. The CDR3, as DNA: TGTGCCAGCACCTTATTTACAGGGGGAAATCAGCCCCAGCATTTT.

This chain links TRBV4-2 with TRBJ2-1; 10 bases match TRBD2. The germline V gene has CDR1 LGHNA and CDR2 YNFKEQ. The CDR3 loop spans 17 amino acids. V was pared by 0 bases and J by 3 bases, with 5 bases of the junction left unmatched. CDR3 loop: CASSQDWGTSVYNEQFF. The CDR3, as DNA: TGTGCCAGCAGCCAAGATTGGGGGACTAGCGTCTACAATGAGCAGTTCTTC.

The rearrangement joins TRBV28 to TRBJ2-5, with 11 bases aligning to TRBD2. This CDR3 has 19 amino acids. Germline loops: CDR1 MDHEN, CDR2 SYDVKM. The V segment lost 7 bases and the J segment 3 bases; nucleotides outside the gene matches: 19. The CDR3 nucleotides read TGTGCCAGCACTCCCTCGGAGTTAGCGGGAGGGTATAGCGAAGAGACCCAGTACTTC. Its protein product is CASTPSELAGGYSEETQYF.

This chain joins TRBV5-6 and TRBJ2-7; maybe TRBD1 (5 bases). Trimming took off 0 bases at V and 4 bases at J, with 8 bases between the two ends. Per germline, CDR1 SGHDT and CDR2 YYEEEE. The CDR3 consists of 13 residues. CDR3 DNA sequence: TGTGCCAGCAGCTTGGGACAGTCATACGAGCAGTACTTC. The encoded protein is CASSLGQSYEQYF.

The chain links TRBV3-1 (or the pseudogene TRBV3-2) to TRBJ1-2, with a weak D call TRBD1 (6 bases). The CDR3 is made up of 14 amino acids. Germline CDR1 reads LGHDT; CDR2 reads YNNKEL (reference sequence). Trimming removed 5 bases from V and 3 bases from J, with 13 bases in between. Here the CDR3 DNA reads TGTGCCAGCAGCAAAAGACAGGTAGACTATGGCTACACCTTC. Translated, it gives CASSKRQVDYGYTF.

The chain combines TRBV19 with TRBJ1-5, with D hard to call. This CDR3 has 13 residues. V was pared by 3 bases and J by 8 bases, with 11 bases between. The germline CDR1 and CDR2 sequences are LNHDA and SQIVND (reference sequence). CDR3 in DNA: TGTGCCAGTAGTATGACCTACGAGGAGCCCCAGCATTTT. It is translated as CASSMTYEEPQHF.

CDR3 loop: CASSPGDSRNTEAFF. The DNA for the CDR3 is TGTGCCAGCTCACCGGGGGACAGCCGCAACACTGAAGCTTTCTTT. This rearrangement joins TRBV18 to TRBJ1-1; 7 bases fit TRBD1. Germline-derived CDR1 and CDR2 are KGHSH and LQKENI. The CDR3 is made up of 15 amino acids. V dropped 3 bases and J dropped 2; count of bases not matched to a gene: 6.

As DNA, the CDR3 is TGTGCCAGTAGTATGGGGACTAGCCGTAGCACAGATACGCAGTATTTT. It yields the protein CASSMGTSRSTDTQYF. This chain uses TRBV19 with TRBJ2-3; 9 bases line up with TRBD2. The CDR3 length is 16 residues. The germline V gene encodes CDR1 LNHDA and CDR2 SQIVND (reference sequence). With V trimmed by 3 bases and J by 0 bases, 4 bases remained unmatched.

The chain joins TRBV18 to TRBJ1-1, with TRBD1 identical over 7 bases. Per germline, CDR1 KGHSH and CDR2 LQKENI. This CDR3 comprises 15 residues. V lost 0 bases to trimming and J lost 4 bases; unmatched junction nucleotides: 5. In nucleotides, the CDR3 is TGTGCCAGCTCACCACCAAGGGGGCCGAGCACTGAAGCTTTCTTT. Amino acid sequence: CASSPPRGPSTEAFF.

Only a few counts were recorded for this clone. The CDR3: CASKQRYADTQYF. DNA for the CDR3: TGTGCCAGCAAGCAACGTTACGCAGATACGCAGTATTTT. The V and J genes are TRBV2 and TRBJ2-3; D not resolved. This CDR3 is built from 13 residues. Germline V gene sequence: CDR1 SNHLY, CDR2 FYNNEI. Trimming left V 7 bases short and J 4 bases short, with 12 bases between.

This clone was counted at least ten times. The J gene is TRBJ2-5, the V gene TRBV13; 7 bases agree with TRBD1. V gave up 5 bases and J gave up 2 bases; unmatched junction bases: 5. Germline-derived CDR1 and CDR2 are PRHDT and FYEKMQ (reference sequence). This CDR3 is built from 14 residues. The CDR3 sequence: CASSQRDSQETQYF. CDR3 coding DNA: TGTGCCAGCAGCCAAAGGGACAGTCAAGAGACCCAGTACTTC.

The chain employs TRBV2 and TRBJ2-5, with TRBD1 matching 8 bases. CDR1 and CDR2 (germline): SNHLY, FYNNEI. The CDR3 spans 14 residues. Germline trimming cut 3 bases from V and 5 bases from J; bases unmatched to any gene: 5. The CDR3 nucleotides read TGTGCCAGCAGTGAGCGACAGGGGCGCGAGACCCAGTACTTC. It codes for CASSERQGRETQYF.

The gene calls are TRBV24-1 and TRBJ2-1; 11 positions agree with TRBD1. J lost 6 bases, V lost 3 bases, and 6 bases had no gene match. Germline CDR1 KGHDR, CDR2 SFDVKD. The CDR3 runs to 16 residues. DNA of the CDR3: TGTGCCACCAGTGATGTCGCCGGGACAGGGGGCAATGAGCAGTTCTTC. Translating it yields CATSDVAGTGGNEQFF.

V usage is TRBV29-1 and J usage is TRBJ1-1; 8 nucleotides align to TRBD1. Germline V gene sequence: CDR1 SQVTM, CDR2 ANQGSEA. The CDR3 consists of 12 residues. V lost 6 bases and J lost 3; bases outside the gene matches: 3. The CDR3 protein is CSVDRADTEAFF. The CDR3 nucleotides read TGCAGCGTGGACAGGGCAGACACTGAAGCTTTCTTT. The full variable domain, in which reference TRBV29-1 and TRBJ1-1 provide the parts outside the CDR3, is SAVISQKPSRDICQRGTSLTIQCQVDSQVTMMFWYRQQPGQSLTLIATANQGSEATYESGFVIDKFPISRPNLTFSTLTVSNMSPEDSSIYLCSVDRADTEAFFGQGTRLTVV.

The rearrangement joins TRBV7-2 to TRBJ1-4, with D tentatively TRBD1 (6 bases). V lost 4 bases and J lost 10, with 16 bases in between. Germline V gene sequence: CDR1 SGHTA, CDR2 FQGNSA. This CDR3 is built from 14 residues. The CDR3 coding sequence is TGTGCCAGCAGCTCAGACAGGCAGTCGGTAAAACTGTTTTTT. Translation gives CASSSDRQSVKLFF.

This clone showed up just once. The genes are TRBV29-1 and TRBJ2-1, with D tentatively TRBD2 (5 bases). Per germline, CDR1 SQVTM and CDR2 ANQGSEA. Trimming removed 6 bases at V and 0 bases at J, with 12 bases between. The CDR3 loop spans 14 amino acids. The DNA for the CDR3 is TGCAGCGTCCCTCGGGGTCTCTCCTACAATGAGCAGTTCTTC. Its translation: CSVPRGLSYNEQFF.

The CDR3 spells CASSARAGSNQPQHF. The CDR3 nucleotides read TGTGCCAGCAGTGCCCGCGCGGGTAGCAATCAGCCCCAGCATTTT. This chain links TRBV6-4 with TRBJ1-5, with D unclear. Trimming shortened V by 4 bases and J by 0 bases, and 10 bases separated the two germline ends. The V gene's germline CDR1 is MRHNA and CDR2 SNTAGT. The CDR3 contains 15 residues.

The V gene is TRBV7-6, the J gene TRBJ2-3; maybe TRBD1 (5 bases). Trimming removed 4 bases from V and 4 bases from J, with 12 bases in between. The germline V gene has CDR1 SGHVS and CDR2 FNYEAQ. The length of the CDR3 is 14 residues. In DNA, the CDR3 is TGTGCCAGCAGCTCCCCCTCAGGGTCAGATACGCAGTATTTT. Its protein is CASSSPSGSDTQYF.

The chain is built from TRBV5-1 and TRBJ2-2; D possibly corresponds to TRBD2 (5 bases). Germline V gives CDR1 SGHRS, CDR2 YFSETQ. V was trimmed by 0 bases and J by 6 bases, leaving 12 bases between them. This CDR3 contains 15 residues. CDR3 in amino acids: CASSLVGEPSGELFF. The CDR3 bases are TGCGCCAGCAGCTTGGTGGGAGAGCCATCCGGGGAGCTGTTTTTT.

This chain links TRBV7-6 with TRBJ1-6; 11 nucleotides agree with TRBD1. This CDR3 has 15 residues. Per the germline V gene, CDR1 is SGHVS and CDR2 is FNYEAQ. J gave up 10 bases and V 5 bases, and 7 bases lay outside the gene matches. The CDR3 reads CASSPGTGGESPLHF. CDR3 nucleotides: TGTGCCAGCAGCCCAGGGACAGGGGGTGAGTCACCCCTCCACTTT.

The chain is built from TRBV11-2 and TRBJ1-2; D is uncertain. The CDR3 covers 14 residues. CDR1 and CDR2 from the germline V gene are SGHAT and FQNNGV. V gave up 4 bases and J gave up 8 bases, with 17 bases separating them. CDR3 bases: TGTGCCAGCAGCTCCCCCCCCTTGGTACGGGGCTACACCTTC. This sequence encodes CASSSPPLVRGYTF.

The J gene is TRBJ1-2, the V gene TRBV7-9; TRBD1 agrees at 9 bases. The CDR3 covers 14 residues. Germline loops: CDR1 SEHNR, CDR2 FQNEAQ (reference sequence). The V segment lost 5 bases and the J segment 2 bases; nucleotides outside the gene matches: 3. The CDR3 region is CASSIGQGNYGYTF. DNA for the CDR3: TGTGCCAGCAGCATCGGACAGGGGAACTATGGCTACACCTTC.

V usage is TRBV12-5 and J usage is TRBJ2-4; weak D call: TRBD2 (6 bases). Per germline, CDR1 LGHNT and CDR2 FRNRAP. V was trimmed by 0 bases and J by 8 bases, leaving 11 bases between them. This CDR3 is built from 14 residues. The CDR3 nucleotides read TGTGCTAGTGGTTTGGTAGGTACGGGGGACATTCAGTACTTC. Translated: CASGLVGTGDIQYF.

The CDR3 DNA is TGTGCCAGCAGGCCCCAGGTACTGGGAAACACCATATATTTT. As protein: CASRPQVLGNTIYF. V and J are TRBV2 and TRBJ1-3; D unresolved. This CDR3 contains 14 residues. The germline gives CDR1 SNHLY, CDR2 FYNNEI. The ends were cut back, 6 bases at V and 4 bases at J, with 13 bases in the middle.

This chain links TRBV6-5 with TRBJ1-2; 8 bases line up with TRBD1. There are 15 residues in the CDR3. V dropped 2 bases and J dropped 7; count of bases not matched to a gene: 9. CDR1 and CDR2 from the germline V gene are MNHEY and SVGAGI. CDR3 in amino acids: CASSYLGQGRFGYTF. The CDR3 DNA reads TGTGCCAGCAGTTACCTCGGACAGGGACGCTTTGGCTACACCTTC.